This TCR beta chain was found in a study of cytomegalovirus exposure and HLA in healthy donors. Study conclusions and caveats: Some V segments, including TRBV6-2 and TRBV6-3, were excluded as indistinguishable.

The V end was cut by 6 bases, the J end by 5 bases, with 22 bases between. Looked up from germline, CDR1 is MGHDK and CDR2 is SYGVNS. The CDR3 loop spans 16 amino acids. About this clone: What it binds is not known.

13 Jbeta primers and 60 Vbeta primers were used for the PCR. Sequenced by immunoSEQ multiplex PCR; TCRdb stores in-frame clones only, minus some. The data hold 150,000 or so clones, with 55% to 75% observed a single time. The source is a human donor in good health. The rearrangement links TRBV25-1 to TRBJ1-1; a weak D match, TRBD1 (6 bases). The sample was PBMCs. CDR3 sequence: CASSLRRTGQGTEAFF. CDR3 sequence (DNA): TGTGCCAGCAGCCTTAGGAGGACCGGGCAGGGGACTGAAGCTTTCTTT.